This note documents a single TCR beta chain sequence. Trimming removed 3 bases from V and 2 bases from J, with 14 bases in between. This CDR3 contains 15 residues. Germline V gives CDR1 DFQATT, CDR2 SNEGSKA (reference sequence). These data come from a study of patients and donors after allogeneic stem cell transplantation. TCRdb redid the calling of the RT-PCR reads with MiXCR, one entry per CDR3 protein. Of around 200,000 distinct CDR3 sequences listed, around 40% are singletons. The source is a human donor who was either an allogeneic HSCT recipient or a stem cell or donor lymphocyte infusion donor (not recorded which). It is not recorded whose cells these are; they may come from a transplant donor. This sequence joins TRBV20-1 and TRBJ1-5; D gene ambiguous. The source material was blood, either unsorted or a sorted T cell fraction (not recorded which). The CDR3 nucleotides are TGCAGTGCTAGTCCCACGGAATGGGGCAATCAGCCCCAGCATTTT. It is translated as CSASPTEWGNQPQHF.